Reported below is one T cell receptor (beta chain). This clone was seen a single time. Its specific antigen is unknown. Nothing much larger sits one base from this clone, and base qualities are not available. The collaborating institutions used their own protocols to collect whole blood in K2EDTA tubes. Collaborator samples were shipped for TCRbeta analysis as frozen whole blood, isolated PBMCs, or DNA extracted from either sample type. TCRbeta CDR3 regions were amplified from genomic DNA by means of the immunoSEQ Assay, a bias-controlled multiplex PCR. On the authors' methods: Within the assay, amplification of reference gene primers was used to estimate how many nucleated cells each sample contained. To quantify the absolute abundance of each unique TCRbeta CDR3 rearrangement, sequence reads were collapsed and filtered. For each sample, productive Simpson clonality was calculated as the square root of Simpson's diversity index over productive rearrangements. Not all clones reach the TCRdb copy of this immuneACCESS table, which keeps in-frame sequences only. Checked studies attribute under half of the gap to unresolved V genes and leave the rest unexplained. V, J and clone size are taken as reported in that table, and D and trimming were inferred from the DNA itself. Within this sample are 86,000 or so clones, with 65% to 85% of them counted one time only. The leading ten clones occupy around 11% of the sample.

The data were taken from a study of blood T cell repertoires in COVID-19 (dated by TCRdb to the early 2020s). In terms of the full investigation: The collaborator samples originated in the United States, Italy and Spain and spanned the acute and convalescent phases of COVID-19. The material from the prospective study consisted of cDNA or gDNA derived from T cells, B-cell-depleted T cells, or PBMCs. The dataset comprised deeply sampled blood TCRbeta repertoires from subjects exposed to, actively infected with, or recovered from COVID-19. The repertoires were released in a freely available public database meant as a resource for research on the immune response to SARS-CoV-2. The samples were drawn from the first 160 participants of the ongoing ImmuneRACE study and from 1,200 or so subjects provided by 6 global collaborators. Nearly every sample came with metadata listing a de-identified subject ID, COVID-19 status, age in years and sex. Where available, HLA class I and class II types were taken from metadata supplied by the sample provider and were not determined by assay-based typing.

The CDR3 sequence holds 13 residues, the cysteine and phenylalanine included. The kept DNA is CDR3 alone, 39 bases in frame from the first base. V sheds 5 bases and J sheds 7 bases, leaving 14 bases between their ends. From a lookup of the germline V gene, CDR1 and CDR2 are SGHVS and FNYEAQ. The full study reports these points: Clinical and demographic metadata were provided uncurated, with the amount varying by source and participant.

The chain is assembled from TRBV7-6 and TRBJ1-2; tentative D gene TRBD1, with 5 bases matching. Sequences were obtained from peripheral blood. This TCR was recovered from a man between 70 and 80 years old with acute or convalescent COVID-19. The bases are TGTGCCAGCAGCCTCCTTCTGGGGGGTGGCTACACCTTC. This sequence encodes CASSLLLGGGYTF. With the portions outside the CDR3 filled from the reference TRBV7-6 and TRBJ1-2 genes, the complete variable region becomes GAGVSQSPRYKVTKRGQDVALRCDPISGHVSLYWYRQALGQGPEFLTYFNYEAQQDKSGLPNDRFSAERPEGSISTLTIQRTEQRDSAMYRCASSLLLGGGYTFGSGTRLTVV.